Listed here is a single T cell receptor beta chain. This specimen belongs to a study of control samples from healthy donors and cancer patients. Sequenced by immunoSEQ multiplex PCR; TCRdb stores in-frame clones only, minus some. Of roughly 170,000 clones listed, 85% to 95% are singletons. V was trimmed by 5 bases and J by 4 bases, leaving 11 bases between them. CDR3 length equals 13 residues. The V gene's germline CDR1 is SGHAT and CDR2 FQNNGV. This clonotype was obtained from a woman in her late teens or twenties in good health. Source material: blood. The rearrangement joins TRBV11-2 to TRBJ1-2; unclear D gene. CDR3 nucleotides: TGTGCCAGCAGCCCCCATACCCGCTATGGCTACACCTTC. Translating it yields CASSPHTRYGYTF.